This T cell receptor beta chain was documented in a study of blood T cell repertoires in COVID-19 (TCRdb year 2020). About the investigation overall: The collaborator samples originated in the United States, Italy and Spain and spanned the acute and convalescent phases of COVID-19. The prospective study material was composed of cDNA or gDNA derived from T cells, B-cell-depleted T cells, or PBMCs. The dataset comprised deeply sampled blood TCRbeta repertoires from subjects exposed to, actively infected with, or recovered from COVID-19. The repertoires were released in a freely available public database meant as a resource for research on the immune response to SARS-CoV-2. The samples were drawn from the first 160 participants of the ongoing ImmuneRACE study and from 1,254 subjects provided by 6 global collaborators. Nearly every sample came with metadata listing a de-identified subject ID, COVID-19 status, age in years and sex. Where HLA class I and class II types were available, the types were taken from metadata supplied by the sample provider, not from assay-based typing. Overall study outcomes, separate from this receptor: The quantity of clinical and demographic metadata differed by source and by participant and was supplied without curation.

As regards this clone: The clone's antigen remains unknown. Per-base qualities were not stored, and no clone one base away is much larger.

V is pruned by 1 base and J by 1 base, leaving 7 bases of the junction without a gene match. From its cysteine to its phenylalanine, the CDR3 spans 16 amino acids. Only the CDR3 portion is preserved as DNA: 48 bases, with reading frame beginning at the first base. CDR1 and CDR2 are read off the germline V gene (reference sequence) as GTSNPN and SVGIG. At one collaborating source in Seattle, patients were enrolled during active infection and were followed longitudinally through the course of disease. Each collaborating institution followed its own protocols to collect whole blood in K2EDTA tubes. For TCRbeta analysis, collaborators shipped samples as frozen whole blood, isolated PBMCs, or DNA extracted from either of those sample types. TCRbeta CDR3 regions were amplified from genomic DNA by means of the immunoSEQ Assay, a bias-controlled multiplex PCR. The paper's processing steps were these. The number of nucleated cells in each sample was estimated by amplification of reference gene primers within the assay. Sequence reads were collapsed and filtered to measure the absolute abundance of every unique TCRbeta CDR3 rearrangement. For each sample, productive Simpson clonality was calculated as the square root of Simpson's diversity index over productive rearrangements. TCRdb took over this immuneACCESS table, retaining in-frame rearrangements with V and J assigned. Such tables are incomplete; in checked studies, under half of the missing clones stem from an unresolved V gene, and the remainder is unexplained. V, J and clone size were drawn from that table, and D and trimming were deduced from the DNA. Counted in this sample were about 370,000 clones; roughly 90% of them appeared once. The ten largest clones represent approximately 3% of the sample.

This receptor was taken from a young woman with COVID-19, enrolled during active disease. Sequencing was carried out using peripheral blood. This chain joins TRBV30 to TRBJ1-5; 7 of the junction bases match TRBD1. The bases are TGTGCCTGGAGTGGGGCTGGGGACAGCAGCAATCAGCCCCAGCATTTT. This codes for CAWSGAGDSSNQPQHF.